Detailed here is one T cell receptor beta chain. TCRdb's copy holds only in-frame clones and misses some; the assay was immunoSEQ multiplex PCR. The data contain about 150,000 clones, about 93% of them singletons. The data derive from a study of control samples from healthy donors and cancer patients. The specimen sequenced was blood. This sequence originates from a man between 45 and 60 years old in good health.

CDR3 sequence (DNA): TGCGCCAGCAGCCAAGATAGGAGGTCCCCCCAAGAGACCCAGTACTTC. Residues: CASSQDRRSPQETQYF. This sequence joins TRBV4-1 and TRBJ2-5; D may be TRBD2 (5 bases). Germline V lookup: CDR1 MGHRA, CDR2 YSYEKL. There are 16 residues in the CDR3. V lost 0 bases, J lost 1 base, and 12 bases lay in between.